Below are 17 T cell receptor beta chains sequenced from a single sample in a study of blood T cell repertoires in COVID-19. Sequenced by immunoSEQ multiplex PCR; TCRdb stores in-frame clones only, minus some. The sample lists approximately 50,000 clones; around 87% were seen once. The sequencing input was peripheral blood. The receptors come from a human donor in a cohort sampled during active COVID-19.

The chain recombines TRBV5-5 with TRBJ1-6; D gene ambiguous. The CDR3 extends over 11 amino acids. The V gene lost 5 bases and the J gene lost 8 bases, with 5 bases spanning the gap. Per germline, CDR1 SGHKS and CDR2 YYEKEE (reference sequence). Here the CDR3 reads CASRLDSPLHF. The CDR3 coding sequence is TGTGCCAGCAGGTTAGATTCACCCCTCCACTTT.

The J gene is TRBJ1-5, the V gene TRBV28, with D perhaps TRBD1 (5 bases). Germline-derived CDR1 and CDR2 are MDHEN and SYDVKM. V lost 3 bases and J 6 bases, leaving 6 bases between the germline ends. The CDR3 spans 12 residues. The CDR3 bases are TGTGCCAGCAGTTTGGACATTCAGCCCCAGCATTTT. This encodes CASSLDIQPQHF.

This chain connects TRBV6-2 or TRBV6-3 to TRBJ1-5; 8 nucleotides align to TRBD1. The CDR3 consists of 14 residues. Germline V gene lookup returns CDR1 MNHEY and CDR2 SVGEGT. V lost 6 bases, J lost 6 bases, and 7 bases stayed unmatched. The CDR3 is CASSRTGLLQPQHF. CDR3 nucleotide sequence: TGTGCCAGCAGCCGGACAGGGCTTCTTCAGCCCCAGCATTTT.

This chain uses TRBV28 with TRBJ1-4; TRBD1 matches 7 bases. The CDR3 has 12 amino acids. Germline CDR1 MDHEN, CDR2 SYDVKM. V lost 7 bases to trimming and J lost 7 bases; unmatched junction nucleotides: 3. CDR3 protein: CASMRGREKLFF. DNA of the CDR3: TGTGCCAGCATGAGGGGGCGTGAAAAACTGTTTTTT. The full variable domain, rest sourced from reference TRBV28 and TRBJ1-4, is DVKVTQSSRYLVKRTGEKVFLECVQDMDHENMFWYRQDPGLGLRLIYFSYDVKMKEKGDIPEGYSVSREKKERFSLILESASTNQTSMYLCASMRGREKLFFGSGTQLSVL.

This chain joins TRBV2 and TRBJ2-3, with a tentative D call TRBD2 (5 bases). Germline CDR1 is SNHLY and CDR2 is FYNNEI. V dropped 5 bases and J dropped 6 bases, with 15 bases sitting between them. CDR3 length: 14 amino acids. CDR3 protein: CASSPGNTHDTQYF. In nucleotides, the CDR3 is TGTGCCAGCAGTCCCGGGAATACTCATGATACGCAGTATTTT.

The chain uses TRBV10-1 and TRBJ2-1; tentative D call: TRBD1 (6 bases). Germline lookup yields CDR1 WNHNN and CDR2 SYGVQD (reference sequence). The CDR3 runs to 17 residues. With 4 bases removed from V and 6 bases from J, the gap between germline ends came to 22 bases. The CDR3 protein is CASSAFGSGDGGNEQFF. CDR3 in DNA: TGCGCCAGCAGTGCATTCGGTTCAGGGGATGGGGGCAATGAGCAGTTCTTC.

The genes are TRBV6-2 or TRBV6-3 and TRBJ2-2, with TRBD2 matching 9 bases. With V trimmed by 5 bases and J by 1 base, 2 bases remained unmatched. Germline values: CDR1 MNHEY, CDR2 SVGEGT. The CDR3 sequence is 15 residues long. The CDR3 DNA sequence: TGTGCCAGCAGTCAGACTAGCGGGAACACCGGGGAGCTGTTTTTT. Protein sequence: CASSQTSGNTGELFF.

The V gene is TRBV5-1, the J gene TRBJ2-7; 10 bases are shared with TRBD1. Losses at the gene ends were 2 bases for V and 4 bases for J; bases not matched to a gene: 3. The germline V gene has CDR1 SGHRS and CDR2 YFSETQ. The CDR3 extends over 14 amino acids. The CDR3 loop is CASSFRQGAYEQYF. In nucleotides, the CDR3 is TGCGCCAGCAGCTTTAGACAGGGGGCTTACGAGCAGTACTTC.

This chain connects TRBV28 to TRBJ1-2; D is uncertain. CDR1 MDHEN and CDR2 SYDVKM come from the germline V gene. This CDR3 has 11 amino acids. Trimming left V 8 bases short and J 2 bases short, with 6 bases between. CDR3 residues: CASSGNYGYTF. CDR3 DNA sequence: TGTGCCAGCTCGGGGAACTATGGCTACACCTTC.

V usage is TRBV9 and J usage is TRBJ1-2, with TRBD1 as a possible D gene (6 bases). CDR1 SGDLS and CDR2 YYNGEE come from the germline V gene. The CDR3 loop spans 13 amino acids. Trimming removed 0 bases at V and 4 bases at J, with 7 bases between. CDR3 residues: CASSVVTGYGYTF. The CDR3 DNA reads TGTGCCAGCAGCGTAGTGACAGGCTATGGCTACACCTTC.

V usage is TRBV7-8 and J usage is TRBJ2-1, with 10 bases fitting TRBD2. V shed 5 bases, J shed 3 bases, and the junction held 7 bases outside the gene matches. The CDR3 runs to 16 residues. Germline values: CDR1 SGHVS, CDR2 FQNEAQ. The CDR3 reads CASSLIAGGFYNEQFF. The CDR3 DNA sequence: TGTGCCAGCAGCCTTATAGCGGGAGGATTCTACAATGAGCAGTTCTTC.

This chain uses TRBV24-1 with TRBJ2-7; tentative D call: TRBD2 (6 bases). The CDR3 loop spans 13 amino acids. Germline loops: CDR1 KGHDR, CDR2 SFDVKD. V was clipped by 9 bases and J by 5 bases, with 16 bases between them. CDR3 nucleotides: TGTGCCACCGAGCGACTAGGAGTCGACGAGCAGTACTTC. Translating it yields CATERLGVDEQYF.

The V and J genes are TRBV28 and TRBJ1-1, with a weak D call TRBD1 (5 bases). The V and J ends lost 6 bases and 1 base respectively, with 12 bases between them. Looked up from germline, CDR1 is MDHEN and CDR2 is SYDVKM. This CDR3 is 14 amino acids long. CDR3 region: CASRQDTSNTEAFF. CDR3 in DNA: TGTGCCAGCAGACAGGACACCTCGAACACTGAAGCTTTCTTT.

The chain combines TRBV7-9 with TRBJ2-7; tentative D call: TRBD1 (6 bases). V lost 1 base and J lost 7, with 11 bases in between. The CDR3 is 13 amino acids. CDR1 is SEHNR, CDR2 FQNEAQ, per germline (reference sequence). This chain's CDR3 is CASSLGQAPEQYF. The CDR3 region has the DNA TGTGCCAGCAGCTTAGGACAGGCGCCTGAGCAGTACTTC. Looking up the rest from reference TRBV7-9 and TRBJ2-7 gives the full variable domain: DTGVSQNPRHKITKRGQNVTFRCDPISEHNRLYWYRQTLGQGPEFLTYFQNEAQLEKSRLLSDRFSAERPKGSFSTLEIQRTEQGDSAMYLCASSLGQAPEQYFGPGTRLTVT.

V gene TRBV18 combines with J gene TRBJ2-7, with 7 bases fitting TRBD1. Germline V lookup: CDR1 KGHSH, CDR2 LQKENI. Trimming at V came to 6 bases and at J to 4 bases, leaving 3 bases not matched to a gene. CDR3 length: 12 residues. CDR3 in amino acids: CASSEQGYEQYF. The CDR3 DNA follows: TGTGCCAGCTCCGAACAGGGGTACGAGCAGTACTTC.

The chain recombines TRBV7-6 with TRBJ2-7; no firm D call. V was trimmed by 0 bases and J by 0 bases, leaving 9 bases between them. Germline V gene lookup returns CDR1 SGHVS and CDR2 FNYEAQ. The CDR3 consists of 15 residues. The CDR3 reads CASSLADRSSYEQYF. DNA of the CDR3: TGTGCCAGCAGCTTAGCCGATCGCAGCTCCTACGAGCAGTACTTC.

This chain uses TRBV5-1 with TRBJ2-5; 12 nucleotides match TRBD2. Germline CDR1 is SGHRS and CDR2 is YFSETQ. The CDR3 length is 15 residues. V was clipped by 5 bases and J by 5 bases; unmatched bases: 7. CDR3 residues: CASRGTTSGSETQYF. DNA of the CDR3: TGCGCCAGCAGGGGAACGACTAGCGGGAGTGAGACCCAGTACTTC. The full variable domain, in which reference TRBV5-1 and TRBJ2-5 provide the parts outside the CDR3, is KAGVTQTPRYLIKTRGQQVTLSCSPISGHRSVSWYQQTPGQGLQFLFEYFSETQRNKGNFPGRFSGRQFSNSRSEMNVSTLELGDSALYLCASRGTTSGSETQYFGPGTRLLVL.